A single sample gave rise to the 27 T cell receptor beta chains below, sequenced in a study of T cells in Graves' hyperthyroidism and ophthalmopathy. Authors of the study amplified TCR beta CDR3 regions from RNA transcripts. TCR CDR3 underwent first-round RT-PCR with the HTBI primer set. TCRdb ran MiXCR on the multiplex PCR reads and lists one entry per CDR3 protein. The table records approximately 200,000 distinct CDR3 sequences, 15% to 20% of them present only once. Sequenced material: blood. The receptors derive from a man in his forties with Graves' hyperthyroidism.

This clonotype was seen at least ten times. CDR3 sequence: CASSQRGASSLEQFF. CDR3 bases: TGTGCCAGCAGCCAACGGGGGGCGAGCTCACTTGAGCAGTTCTTC. V is TRBV7-2 and J is TRBJ2-1, with a possible D match to TRBD2 (7 bases). This CDR3 region has 15 residues. The V gene's germline CDR1 is SGHTA and CDR2 FQGNSA. V lost 5 bases and J 9 bases, leaving 20 bases between the germline ends. The full variable domain, completed using reference TRBV7-2 and TRBJ2-1, is GAGVSQSPSNKVTEKGKDVELRCDPISGHTALYWYRQSLGQGLEFLIYFQGNSAPDKSGLPSDRFSAERTGGSVSTLTIQRTQQEDSAVYLCASSQRGASSLEQFFGPGTRLTVL.

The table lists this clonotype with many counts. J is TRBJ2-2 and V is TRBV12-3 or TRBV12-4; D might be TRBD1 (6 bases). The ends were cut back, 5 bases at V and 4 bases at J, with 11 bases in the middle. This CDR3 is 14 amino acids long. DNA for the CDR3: TGTGCCAGCAGTCTACAGGGCGGCACCGGGGAGCTGTTTTTT. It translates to CASSLQGGTGELFF.

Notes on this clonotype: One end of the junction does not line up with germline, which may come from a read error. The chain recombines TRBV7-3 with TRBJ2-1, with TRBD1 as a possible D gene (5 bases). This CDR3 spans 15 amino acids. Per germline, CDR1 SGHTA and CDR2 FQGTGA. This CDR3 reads CASSASRGSFNEQFF. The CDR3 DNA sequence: TGTGCCAGCAGCGCGTCAAGGGGCTCCTTCAATGAGCAGTTCTTC.

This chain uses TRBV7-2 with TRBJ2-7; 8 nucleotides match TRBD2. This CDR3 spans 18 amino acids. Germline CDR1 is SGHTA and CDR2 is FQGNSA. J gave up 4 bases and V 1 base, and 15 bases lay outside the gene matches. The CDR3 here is CASSLVFLTGGISYEQYF. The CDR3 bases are TGTGCCAGCAGCTTAGTTTTTCTAACGGGGGGGATAAGTTACGAGCAGTACTTC.

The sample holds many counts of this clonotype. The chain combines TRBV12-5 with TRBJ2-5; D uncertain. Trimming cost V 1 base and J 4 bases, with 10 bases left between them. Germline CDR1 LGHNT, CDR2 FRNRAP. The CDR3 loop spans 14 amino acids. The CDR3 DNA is TGTGCTAGTGGTTTGGCCGGCTTCCGAGAGACCCAGTACTTC. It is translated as CASGLAGFRETQYF. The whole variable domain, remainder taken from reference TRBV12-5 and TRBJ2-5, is DARVTQTPRHKVTEMGQEVTMRCQPILGHNTVFWYRQTMMQGLELLAYFRNRAPLDDSGMPKDRFSAEMPDATLATLKIQPSEPRDSAVYFCASGLAGFRETQYFGPGTRLLVL.

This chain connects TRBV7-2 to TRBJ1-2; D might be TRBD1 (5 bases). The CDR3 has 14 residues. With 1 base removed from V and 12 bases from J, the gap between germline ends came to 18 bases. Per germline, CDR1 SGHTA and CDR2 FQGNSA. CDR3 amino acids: CASSLGPGFKEDTF. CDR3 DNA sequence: TGTGCCAGCAGCTTAGGTCCAGGGTTCAAGGAAGACACCTTC.

Here the CDR3 reads CASSHINQPQHF. The CDR3 DNA sequence: TGTGCCAGCAGCCATATTAATCAGCCCCAGCATTTT. J is TRBJ1-5 and V is TRBV6-1; no firm D call. The CDR3 sequence is 12 residues long. From germline, CDR1 is MNHNS and CDR2 SASEGT. V was pared by 6 bases and J by 4 bases, with 7 bases between.

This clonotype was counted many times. Here the CDR3 reads CSVVEGGDTQYF. In DNA, the CDR3 is TGCAGCGTTGTGGAGGGGGGAGATACGCAGTATTTT. This chain uses TRBV29-1 with TRBJ2-3, with D perhaps TRBD1 or TRBD2 (6 bases each). CDR1 is SQVTM, CDR2 ANQGSEA, per germline. V shed 4 bases and J shed 5 bases, with 10 bases lying between them. The CDR3 has 12 amino acids.

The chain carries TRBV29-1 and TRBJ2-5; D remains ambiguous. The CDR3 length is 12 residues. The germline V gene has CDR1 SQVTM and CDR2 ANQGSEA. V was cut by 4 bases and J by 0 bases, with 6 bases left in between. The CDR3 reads CSVGHNQETQYF. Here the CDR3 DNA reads TGCAGCGTTGGACATAACCAAGAGACCCAGTACTTC. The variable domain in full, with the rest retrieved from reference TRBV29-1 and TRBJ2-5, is SAVISQKPSRDICQRGTSLTIQCQVDSQVTMMFWYRQQPGQSLTLIATANQGSEATYESGFVIDKFPISRPNLTFSTLTVSNMSPEDSSIYLCSVGHNQETQYFGPGTRLLVL.

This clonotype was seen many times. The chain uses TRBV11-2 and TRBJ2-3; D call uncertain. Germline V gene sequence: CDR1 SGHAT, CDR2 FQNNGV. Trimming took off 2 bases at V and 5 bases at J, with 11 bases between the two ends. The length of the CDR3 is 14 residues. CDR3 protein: CASSLNPLGDTQYF. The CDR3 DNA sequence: TGTGCCAGCAGCTTAAACCCGTTGGGAGATACGCAGTATTTT.

CDR3 protein: CASSPDGTANYGYTF. The CDR3 DNA reads as TGTGCCAGCTCACCGGACGGGACAGCTAACTATGGCTACACCTTC. This rearrangement joins TRBV18 to TRBJ1-2, with 7 bases that match TRBD1. There are 15 residues in the CDR3. The germline CDR1 and CDR2 sequences are KGHSH and LQKENI. V lost 3 bases, J lost 0 bases, and 4 bases stayed unmatched.

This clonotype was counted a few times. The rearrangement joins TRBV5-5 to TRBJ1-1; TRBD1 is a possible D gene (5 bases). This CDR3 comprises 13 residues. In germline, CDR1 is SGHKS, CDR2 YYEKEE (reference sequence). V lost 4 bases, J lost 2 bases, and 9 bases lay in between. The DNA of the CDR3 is TGTGCCAGCAGCGGGACCGCAAACACTGAAGCTTTCTTT. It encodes CASSGTANTEAFF. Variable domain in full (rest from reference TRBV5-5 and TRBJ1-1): DAGVTQSPTHLIKTRGQQVTLRCSPISGHKSVSWYQQVLGQGPQFIFQYYEKEERGRGNFPDRFSARQFPNYSSELNVNALLLGDSALYLCASSGTANTEAFFGQGTRLTVV.

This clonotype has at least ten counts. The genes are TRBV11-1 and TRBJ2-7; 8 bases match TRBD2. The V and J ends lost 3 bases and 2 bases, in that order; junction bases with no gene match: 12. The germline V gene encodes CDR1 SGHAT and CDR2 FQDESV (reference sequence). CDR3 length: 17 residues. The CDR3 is CASSFLAGTAPAYEQYF. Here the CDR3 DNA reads TGTGCCAGCAGCTTCTTAGCGGGGACGGCTCCTGCCTACGAGCAGTACTTC.

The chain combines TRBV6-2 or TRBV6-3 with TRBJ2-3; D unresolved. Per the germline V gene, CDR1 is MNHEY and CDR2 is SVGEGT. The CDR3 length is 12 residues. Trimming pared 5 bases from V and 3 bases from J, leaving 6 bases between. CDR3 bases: TGTGCCAGCAGTAAGGGAACAGATACGCAGTATTTT. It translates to CASSKGTDTQYF.

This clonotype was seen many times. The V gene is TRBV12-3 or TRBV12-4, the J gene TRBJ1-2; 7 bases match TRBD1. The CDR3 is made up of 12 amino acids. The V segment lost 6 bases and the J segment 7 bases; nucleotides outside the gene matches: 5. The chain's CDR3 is CASSRQGFGYTF. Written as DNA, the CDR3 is TGTGCCAGCAGCCGACAGGGTTTTGGCTACACCTTC.

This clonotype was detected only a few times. CDR3 nucleotide sequence: TGTGCCAGCAGCCCGGGACTAGCTCGGAATGAGCAGTTCTTC. It is translated as CASSPGLARNEQFF. The V gene is TRBV7-2, the J gene TRBJ2-1; 9 nucleotides line up with TRBD2. This CDR3 is 14 amino acids long. The germline gives CDR1 SGHTA, CDR2 FQGNSA. Germline trimming cut 5 bases from V and 7 bases from J; bases unmatched to any gene: 6.

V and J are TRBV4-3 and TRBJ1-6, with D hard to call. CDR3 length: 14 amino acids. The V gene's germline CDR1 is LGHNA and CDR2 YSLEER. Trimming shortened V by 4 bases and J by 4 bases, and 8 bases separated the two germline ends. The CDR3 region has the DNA TGCGCCAGCAGCCGAGGGAATTATAATTCACCCCTCCACTTT. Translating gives CASSRGNYNSPLHF.

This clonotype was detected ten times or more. The CDR3 DNA follows: TGTGCCAGCAGCGTTTCCCCGAACACTGAAGCTTTCTTT. It specifies CASSVSPNTEAFF. The V gene is TRBV9, the J gene TRBJ1-1; no clear D. CDR1 and CDR2 from the germline V gene are SGDLS and YYNGEE. The V and J ends lost 2 bases and 1 base respectively, with 6 bases between them. This CDR3 has 13 amino acids.

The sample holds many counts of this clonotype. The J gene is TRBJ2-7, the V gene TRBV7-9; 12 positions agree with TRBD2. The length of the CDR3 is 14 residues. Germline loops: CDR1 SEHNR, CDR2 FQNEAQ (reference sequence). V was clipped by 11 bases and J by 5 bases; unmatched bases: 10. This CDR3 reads CAGLTSGGGNEQYF. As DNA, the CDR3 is TGTGCCGGCCTGACTAGCGGGGGAGGGAACGAGCAGTACTTC.

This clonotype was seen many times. CDR3 nucleotides: TGTGCCAGCAGCACTAGCGGGGGCTCAGATACGCAGTATTTT. Its translation is CASSTSGGSDTQYF. This rearrangement joins TRBV12-3 or TRBV12-4 to TRBJ2-3; TRBD2 agrees at 11 bases. CDR3 length: 14 amino acids. Trimming at V came to 6 bases and at J to 4 bases, leaving 3 bases not matched to a gene.

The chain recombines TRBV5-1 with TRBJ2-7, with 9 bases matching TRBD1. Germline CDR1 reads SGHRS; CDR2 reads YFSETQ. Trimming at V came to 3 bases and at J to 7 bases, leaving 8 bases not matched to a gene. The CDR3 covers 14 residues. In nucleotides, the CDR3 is TGCGCCAGCAGCTCCCGGACAGGGGCTAAAGAGCAGTACTTC. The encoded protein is CASSSRTGAKEQYF. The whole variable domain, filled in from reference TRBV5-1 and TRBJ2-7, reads KAGVTQTPRYLIKTRGQQVTLSCSPISGHRSVSWYQQTPGQGLQFLFEYFSETQRNKGNFPGRFSGRQFSNSRSEMNVSTLELGDSALYLCASSSRTGAKEQYFGPGTRLTVT.

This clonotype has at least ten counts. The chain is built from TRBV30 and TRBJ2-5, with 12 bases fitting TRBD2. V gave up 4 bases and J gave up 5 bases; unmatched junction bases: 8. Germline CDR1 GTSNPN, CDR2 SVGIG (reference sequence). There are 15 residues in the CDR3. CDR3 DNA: TGTGCCTGGATTCAGGCTGGGACTAGCGGGGAGACCCAGTACTTC. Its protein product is CAWIQAGTSGETQYF. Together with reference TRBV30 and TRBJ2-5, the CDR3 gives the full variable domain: SQTIHQWPATLVQPVGSPLSLECTVEGTSNPNLYWYRQAAGRGLQLLFYSVGIGQISSEVPQNLSASRPQDRQFILSSKKLLLSDSGFYLCAWIQAGTSGETQYFGPGTRLLVL.

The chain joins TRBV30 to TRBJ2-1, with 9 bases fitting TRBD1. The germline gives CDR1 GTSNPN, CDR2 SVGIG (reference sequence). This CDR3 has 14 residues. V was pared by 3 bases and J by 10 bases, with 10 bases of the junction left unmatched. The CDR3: CAWSTGTGKLEQFF. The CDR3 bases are TGTGCCTGGAGCACCGGGACAGGGAAGTTGGAGCAGTTCTTC. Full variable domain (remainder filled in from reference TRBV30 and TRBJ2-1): SQTIHQWPATLVQPVGSPLSLECTVEGTSNPNLYWYRQAAGRGLQLLFYSVGIGQISSEVPQNLSASRPQDRQFILSSKKLLLSDSGFYLCAWSTGTGKLEQFFGPGTRLTVL.

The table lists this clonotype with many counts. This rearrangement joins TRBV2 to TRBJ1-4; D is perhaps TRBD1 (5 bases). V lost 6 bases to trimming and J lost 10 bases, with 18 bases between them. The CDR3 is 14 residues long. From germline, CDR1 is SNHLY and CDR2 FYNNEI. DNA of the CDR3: TGTGCCAGCAGAACCCCAGGGAGGATGGGAAAACTGTTTTTT. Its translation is CASRTPGRMGKLFF. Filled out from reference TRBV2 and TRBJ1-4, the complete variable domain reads EPEVTQTPSHQVTQMGQEVILRCVPISNHLYFYWYRQILGQKVEFLVSFYNNEISEKSEIFDDQFSVERPDGSNFTLKIRSTKLEDSAMYFCASRTPGRMGKLFFGSGTQLSVL.

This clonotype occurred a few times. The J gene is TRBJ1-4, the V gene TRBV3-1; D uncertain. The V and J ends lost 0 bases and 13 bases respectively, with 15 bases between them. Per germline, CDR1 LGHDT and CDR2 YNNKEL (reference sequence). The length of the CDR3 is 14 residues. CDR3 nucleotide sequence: TGTGCCAGCAGCCAAGATCATCTCGGCAGCTCACTGTTTTTT. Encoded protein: CASSQDHLGSSLFF.

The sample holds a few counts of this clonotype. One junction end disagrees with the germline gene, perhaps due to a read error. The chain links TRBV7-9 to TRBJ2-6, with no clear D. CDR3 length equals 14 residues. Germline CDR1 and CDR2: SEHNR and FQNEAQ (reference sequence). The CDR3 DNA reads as TGTGCCAGCAGCCCCTCCGGCCTGGCCGACGTCCTGACTTTC. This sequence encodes CASSPSGLADVLTF.

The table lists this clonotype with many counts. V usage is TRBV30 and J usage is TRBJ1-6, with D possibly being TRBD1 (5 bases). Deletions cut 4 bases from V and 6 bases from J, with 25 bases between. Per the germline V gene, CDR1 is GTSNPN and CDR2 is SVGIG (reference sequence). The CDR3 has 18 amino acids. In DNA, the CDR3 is TGTGCCTGGACCCAAACCGGGGGGAGTGGGGGTACTAATTCACCCCTCCACTTT. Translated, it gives CAWTQTGGSGGTNSPLHF.